Included here is one T cell receptor beta chain sequence, with context. Antigen specificity is unknown. CDR3 size: 16 residues. The germline V gene has CDR1 SGHRS and CDR2 YFSETQ. V shed 4 bases and J 0 bases; nucleotides not matched to a gene: 6. Sequenced by immunoSEQ multiplex PCR; TCRdb stores in-frame clones only, minus some. Among 35,000 to 55,000 clones listed, less than 85% were seen once. This entry is derived from a study of vaccination effects on CD4 cells after COVID-19. Cells that had been cultured for roughly 9 days were the source of isolated CD4+ T cells. A PCR test confirmed that the person had SARS-CoV-2 infection between March and December 2020. It was two doses of either the BNT162b2 or mRNA-1273 vaccine that participants received.

Source: CD4+ T cells from PBMCs cultured without peptide, taken after COVID-19 vaccination. V and J are TRBV5-1 and TRBJ2-5; 10 nucleotides align to TRBD2. This TCR derives from a human donor who had a prior SARS-CoV-2 infection. The CDR3 DNA sequence: TGCGCCAGCAGCAAAGGACTAGCGGCGTACCAAGAGACCCAGTACTTC. It specifies CASSKGLAAYQETQYF.